This TCR beta chain emerged from a study of shared clonotypes between healthy human individuals. Study-level background: Plates per donor: three CD4 naive, three CD4 memory, two CD8 naive, one CD8 memory.

In replicate PCRs of sorted subsets, about 190 ng DNA, about 30,000 T cell genomes, was used. Only in-frame clones appear in the TCRdb table, and some are missing; sequencing was by immunoSEQ multiplex PCR. The data hold fewer than 1.8 million clones, with 98% observed a single time. The count of this clone is one. CDR1 is SGHAT and CDR2 is FQNNGV in the germline V gene. Trimming took 5 bases from V and 3 from J, leaving 16 bases between them. The CDR3 runs 15 residues. This receptor was obtained from a man younger than 45 in good health. V is TRBV11-2 and J is TRBJ1-1; tentatively, D is TRBD1 (5 bases). Sequenced: naive CD4+ T cells sorted from blood. Subset in this sample: CD45RA+ positively selected. CDR3 residues: CASSRNVGGDTEAFF. CDR3 coding DNA: TGTGCCAGCAGCCGAAACGTGGGGGGGGACACTGAAGCTTTCTTT. The complete variable domain, with remaining parts taken from reference TRBV11-2 and TRBJ1-1, reads EAGVAQSPRYKIIEKRQSVAFWCNPISGHATLYWYQQILGQGPKLLIQFQNNGVVDDSQLPKDRFSAERLKGVDSTLKIQPAKLEDSAVYLCASSRNVGGDTEAFFGQGTRLTVV.